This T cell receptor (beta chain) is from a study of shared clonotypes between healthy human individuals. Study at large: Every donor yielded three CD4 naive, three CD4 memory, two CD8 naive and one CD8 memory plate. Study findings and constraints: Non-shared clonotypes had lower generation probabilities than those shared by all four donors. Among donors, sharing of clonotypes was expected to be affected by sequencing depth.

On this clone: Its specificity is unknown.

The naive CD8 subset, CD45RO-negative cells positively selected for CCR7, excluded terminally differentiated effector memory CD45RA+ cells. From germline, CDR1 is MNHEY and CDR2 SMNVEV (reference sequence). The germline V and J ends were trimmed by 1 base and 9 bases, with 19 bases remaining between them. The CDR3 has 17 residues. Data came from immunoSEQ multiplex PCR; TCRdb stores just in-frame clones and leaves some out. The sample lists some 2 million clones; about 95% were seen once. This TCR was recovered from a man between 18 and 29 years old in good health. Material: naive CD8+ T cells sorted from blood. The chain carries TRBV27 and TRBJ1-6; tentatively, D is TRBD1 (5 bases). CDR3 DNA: TGTGCCAGCAGTTTATTCTGGACACGGGCCCTACGTTCACCCCTCCACTTT. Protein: CASSLFWTRALRSPLHF.